Shown below are 7 T cell receptor beta chains from a single sample sequenced in a study of blood T cell repertoires in COVID-19. Sequencing was performed with immunoSEQ multiplex PCR; in TCRdb, only in-frame clones are kept and a portion is missing. The profile shows a few hundred thousand clones, under 90% of them singletons. The sample consisted of PBMCs or T cells enriched from blood (not recorded which). These TCRs come from a woman aged 25 to 39 who had recovered from COVID-19.

V gene TRBV9 combines with J gene TRBJ1-3, with D hard to call. CDR1 SGDLS and CDR2 YYNGEE come from the germline V gene. The CDR3 runs to 14 residues. Trimming left V 4 bases short and J 0 bases short, with 8 bases between. In nucleotides, the CDR3 is TGTGCCAGCAGCTCCACTTACTCTGGAAACACCATATATTTT. As protein: CASSSTYSGNTIYF.

The J gene is TRBJ2-1, the V gene TRBV20-1; TRBD2 might be the D (6 bases). This CDR3 has 17 residues. Per germline, CDR1 DFQATT and CDR2 SNEGSKA (reference sequence). Trimming left V 3 bases short and J 0 bases short, with 18 bases between. DNA of the CDR3: TGCAGTGCTAGTGAGGACTACCCCCCGAGCTCCTACAATGAGCAGTTCTTC. Translating gives CSASEDYPPSSYNEQFF.

The rearrangement links TRBV29-1 to TRBJ1-1; 11 bases agree with TRBD1. This CDR3 comprises 17 residues. Germline lookup yields CDR1 SQVTM and CDR2 ANQGSEA. The CDR3 is CSGTGGLSFGHNTEAFF. Here the CDR3 DNA reads TGCAGTGGGACAGGGGGGCTTTCCTTTGGCCACAACACTGAAGCTTTCTTT.

The chain couples TRBV6-4 to TRBJ1-1; the D is unclear. CDR1 is MRHNA, CDR2 SNTAGT, per germline. V was clipped by 8 bases and J by 11 bases, with 15 bases between them. There are 11 residues in the CDR3. The CDR3 DNA is TGTGCCAGCCGCGAGGGCCAGAAGGCTTTCTTT. Translated: CASREGQKAFF.

This clone was detected only once. V gene TRBV7-6 combines with J gene TRBJ2-7; 10 positions agree with TRBD2. Germline CDR1 and CDR2: SGHVS and FNYEAQ. This CDR3 has 17 amino acids. With V trimmed by 5 bases and J by 3 bases, 13 bases remained unmatched. The CDR3 DNA follows: TGTGCCAGCAGCCTCCGTCCTAGCGGGAGCCGCTTCTACGAGCAGTACTTC. Protein: CASSLRPSGSRFYEQYF.

The chain is built from TRBV28 and TRBJ2-3, with 7 bases that match TRBD2. V lost 7 bases to trimming and J lost 3 bases; unmatched junction nucleotides: 13. From germline, CDR1 is MDHEN and CDR2 SYDVKM. This CDR3 has 16 amino acids. Here the CDR3 reads CASTIEGLAETDTQYF. CDR3 bases: TGTGCCAGCACCATAGAGGGGCTAGCGGAAACAGATACGCAGTATTTT.

The genes are TRBV24-1 and TRBJ1-1, with D perhaps TRBD1 (6 bases). V lost 7 bases and J 0 bases, leaving 8 bases between the germline ends. The CDR3 extends over 13 amino acids. CDR1 is KGHDR, CDR2 SFDVKD, per germline. This CDR3 is CATRQGLNTEAFF. The CDR3 region has the DNA TGTGCCACCAGGCAGGGGTTGAACACTGAAGCTTTCTTT.